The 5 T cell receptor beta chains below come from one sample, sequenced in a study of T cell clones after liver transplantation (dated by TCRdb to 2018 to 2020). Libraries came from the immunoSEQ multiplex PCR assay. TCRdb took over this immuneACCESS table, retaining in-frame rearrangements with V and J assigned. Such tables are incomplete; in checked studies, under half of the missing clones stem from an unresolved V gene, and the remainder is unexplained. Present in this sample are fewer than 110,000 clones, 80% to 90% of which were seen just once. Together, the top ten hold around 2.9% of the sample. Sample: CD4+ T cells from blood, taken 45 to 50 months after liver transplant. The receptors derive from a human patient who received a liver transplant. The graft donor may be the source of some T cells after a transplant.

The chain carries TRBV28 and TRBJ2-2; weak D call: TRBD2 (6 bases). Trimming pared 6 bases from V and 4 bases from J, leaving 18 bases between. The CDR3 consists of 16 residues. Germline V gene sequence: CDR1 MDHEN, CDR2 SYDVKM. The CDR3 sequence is CASSSGRGTGTGELFF. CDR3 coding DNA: TGTGCCAGCAGCAGTGGACGGGGGACGGGCACCGGGGAGCTGTTTTTT.

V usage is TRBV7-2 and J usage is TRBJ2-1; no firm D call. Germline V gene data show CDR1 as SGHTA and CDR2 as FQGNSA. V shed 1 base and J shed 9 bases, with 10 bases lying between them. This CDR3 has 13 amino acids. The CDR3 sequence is CASSLDFVGEQFF. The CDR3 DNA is TGTGCCAGCAGCTTAGACTTCGTAGGTGAGCAGTTCTTC.

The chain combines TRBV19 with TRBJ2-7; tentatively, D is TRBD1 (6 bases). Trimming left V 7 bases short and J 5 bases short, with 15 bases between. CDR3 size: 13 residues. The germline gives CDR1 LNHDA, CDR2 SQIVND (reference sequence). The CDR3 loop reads CASTQGGGNEQYF. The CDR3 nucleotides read TGTGCCAGTACACAGGGTGGCGGAAACGAGCAGTACTTC. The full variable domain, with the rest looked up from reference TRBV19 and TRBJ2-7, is DGGITQSPKYLFRKEGQNVTLSCEQNLNHDAMYWYRQDPGQGLRLIYYSQIVNDFQKGDIAEGYSVSREKKESFPLTVTSAQKNPTAFYLCASTQGGGNEQYFGPGTRLTVT.

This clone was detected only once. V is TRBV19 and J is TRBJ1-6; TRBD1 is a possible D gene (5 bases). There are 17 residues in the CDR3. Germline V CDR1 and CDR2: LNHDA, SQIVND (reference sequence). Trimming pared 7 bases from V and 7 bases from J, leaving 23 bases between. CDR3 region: CASTPIIQGIRNSPLHF. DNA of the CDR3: TGTGCCAGTACCCCTATCATCCAGGGTATCCGAAATTCACCCCTCCACTTT.

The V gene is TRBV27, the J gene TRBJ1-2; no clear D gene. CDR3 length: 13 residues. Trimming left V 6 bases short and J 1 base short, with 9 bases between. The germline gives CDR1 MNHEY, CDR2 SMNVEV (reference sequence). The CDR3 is CASSRYNNYGYTF. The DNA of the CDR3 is TGTGCCAGCAGCCGATACAATAACTATGGCTACACCTTC.